The 8 T cell receptor beta chains presented below share a single source sample, sequenced in a study of blood T cell repertoires in COVID-19. Assay: immunoSEQ multiplex PCR; the TCRdb copy retains only in-frame clones and omits some. The sample lists under 200,000 clones, 70% to 90% seen once, with 20% to 25% in the top ten. The specimen sequenced was peripheral blood. These receptor sequences come from a man aged 60 to 75 with active or convalescent COVID-19.

The chain uses TRBV10-3 and TRBJ2-7; 9 bases line up with TRBD1. Germline trimming cut 5 bases from V and 6 bases from J; bases unmatched to any gene: 2. Germline CDR1 reads ENHRY; CDR2 reads SYGVKD. CDR3 length: 12 residues. Here the CDR3 reads CAISTGGGEQYF. The CDR3 DNA sequence: TGTGCCATCAGTACAGGGGGCGGCGAGCAGTACTTC.

The chain employs TRBV2 and TRBJ1-3; no firm D call. V dropped 4 bases and J dropped 0 bases, with 7 bases sitting between them. Germline assignment: CDR1 SNHLY and CDR2 FYNNEI. The CDR3 totals 14 residues. CDR3 nucleotide sequence: TGTGCCAGCAGTGTTGGCAGCTCTGGAAACACCATATATTTT. Translating gives CASSVGSSGNTIYF.

This clone was seen a few times. The rearrangement uses TRBV27 and TRBJ2-2; D may be TRBD1 (5 bases). This CDR3 region has 16 residues. V lost 6 bases to trimming and J lost 2 bases, with 16 bases between them. Germline V CDR1 and CDR2: MNHEY, SMNVEV (reference sequence). CDR3 nucleotides: TGTGCCAGCAGAAACTCAGGGTCATCAAACACCGGGGAGCTGTTTTTT. Translation gives CASRNSGSSNTGELFF.

The chain employs TRBV5-1 and TRBJ1-5; TRBD1 matches at 9 bases. The germline V gene has CDR1 SGHRS and CDR2 YFSETQ. This CDR3 comprises 17 residues. V lost 0 bases and J lost 2; bases outside the gene matches: 6. The DNA for the CDR3 is TGCGCCAGCAGCTTGGGGGACAGGGATAAACGCAATCAGCCCCAGCATTTT. Its protein is CASSLGDRDKRNQPQHF.

On this clone itself: The junction shows a germline mismatch at one end, possibly a read error. This chain joins TRBV3-1 (or the pseudogene TRBV3-2) and TRBJ2-7; D is possibly TRBD1 (6 bases). The germline V gene has CDR1 LGHDT and CDR2 YNNKEL (reference sequence). The CDR3 loop spans 15 amino acids. CDR3 sequence: CASSHPRSDRSRLPF. As DNA, the CDR3 is TGTGCCAGCAGCCACCCCCGGAGTGACAGGTCTCGACTCCCATTC.

This chain uses TRBV5-1 with TRBJ1-4; D is uncertain. Germline V gives CDR1 SGHRS, CDR2 YFSETQ. The V end lost 5 bases, the J end lost 1 base, and 9 bases lay between the germline ends. The CDR3 loop spans 14 amino acids. CDR3 coding DNA: TGCGCCAGCAGTTCGGGAGAAACTAATGAAAAACTGTTTTTT. Its translation is CASSSGETNEKLFF.

The rearrangement joins TRBV18 to TRBJ1-2; possibly TRBD1 for D (6 bases). This CDR3 contains 17 residues. Germline CDR1 and CDR2: KGHSH and LQKENI. Trimming removed 5 bases from V and 4 bases from J, with 23 bases in between. The CDR3 DNA follows: TGTGCCAGCTCAAAAGAAAATTTGAGACAGGCGGGCTATGGCTACACCTTC. Residues: CASSKENLRQAGYGYTF.

This clone has only one observation. This chain uses TRBV11-3 with TRBJ2-7, with 10 nucleotides matching TRBD1. The CDR3 is 14 amino acids. Per the germline V gene, CDR1 is SGHNT and CDR2 is YENEEA. V shed 5 bases, J shed 2 bases, and the junction held 3 bases outside the gene matches. The CDR3 here is CASSAGTGAYEQYF. The CDR3, as DNA: TGTGCCAGCAGCGCCGGGACAGGGGCCTACGAGCAGTACTTC.